The entry below gives a single T cell receptor (beta chain) sequence along with its context. These data originate in a study of blood T cell repertoires in COVID-19. For the study at large: Samples representing acute and convalescent COVID-19 were sourced from the United States, Italy and Spain. From T cells, B-cell-depleted T cells, or PBMCs came the material, which was cDNA or gDNA.

Repertoires were generated with immunoSEQ multiplex PCR, while TCRdb's copy carries only in-frame clones and drops some. This sample carries about 41,000 clones, about 85% of them seen once, and the ten largest clones take under 4.5%. The CDR3 is 13 amino acids. V lost 2 bases and J 6 bases, leaving 11 bases between the germline ends. Germline V gives CDR1 MNHEY, CDR2 SVGAGI. This chain joins TRBV6-5 and TRBJ2-7, with TRBD1 as a possible D gene (5 bases). This receptor was taken from a man aged 55 to 69 with acute or convalescent COVID-19. The sequenced material came from peripheral blood. The CDR3 here is CASSYQGRAEQYF. CDR3 nucleotide sequence: TGTGCCAGCAGTTACCAGGGAAGGGCCGAGCAGTACTTC.